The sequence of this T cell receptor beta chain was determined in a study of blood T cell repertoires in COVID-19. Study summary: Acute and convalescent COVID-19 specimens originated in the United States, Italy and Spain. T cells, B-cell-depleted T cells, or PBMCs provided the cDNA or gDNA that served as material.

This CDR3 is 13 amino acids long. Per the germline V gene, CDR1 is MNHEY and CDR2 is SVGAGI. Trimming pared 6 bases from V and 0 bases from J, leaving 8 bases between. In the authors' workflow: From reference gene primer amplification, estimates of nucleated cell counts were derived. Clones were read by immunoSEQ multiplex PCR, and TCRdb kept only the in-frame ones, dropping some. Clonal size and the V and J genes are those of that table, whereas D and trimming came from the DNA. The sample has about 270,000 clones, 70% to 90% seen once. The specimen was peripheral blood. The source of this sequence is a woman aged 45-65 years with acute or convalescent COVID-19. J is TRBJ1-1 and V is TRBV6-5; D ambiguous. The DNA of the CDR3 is TGTGCCAGCAGACGACTCATGAACACTGAAGCTTTCTTT. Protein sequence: CASRRLMNTEAFF.